One sample yielded the 20 T cell receptor beta chains listed below, sequenced in a study of OX40 agonist ivuxolimab in advanced cancers. TCRdb's table, derived via immunoSEQ multiplex PCR, lists solely in-frame clones and lacks some. This repertoire shows under 20,000 clones, roughly 60% found once; its top ten account for 7.5% to 9.5%. The sequencing used CD4+ or CD8+ T cells sorted from blood, collected in a trial of the OX40 agonist ivuxolimab. The receptors were sampled from an adult with an advanced solid tumor such as melanoma, head and neck, liver or kidney cancer.

The chain recombines TRBV6-6 with TRBJ2-7, with TRBD2 matching 7 bases. The junction had 4 bases not matched to a gene; V was cut back by 6 bases and J by 2 bases. Germline CDR1 and CDR2: MNHNY and SVGAGI (reference sequence). This CDR3 has 13 amino acids. CDR3: CASSPGTTYEQYF. DNA for the CDR3: TGTGCCAGCAGCCCCGGGACTACCTACGAGCAGTACTTC.

This chain connects TRBV7-9 to TRBJ1-4; TRBD1 is a possible D gene (6 bases). The CDR3 runs to 15 residues. Germline CDR1 SEHNR, CDR2 FQNEAQ (reference sequence). V was shortened by 4 bases and J by 4 bases, with 13 bases between the two germline ends. The CDR3 sequence is CASSSSKDSNEKLFF. The CDR3 coding sequence is TGTGCCAGCAGCTCGTCCAAGGACAGTAATGAAAAACTGTTTTTT.

The rearrangement joins TRBV19 to TRBJ1-6; 7 bases match TRBD1. The germline V gene encodes CDR1 LNHDA and CDR2 SQIVND (reference sequence). V dropped 9 bases and J dropped 9; count of bases not matched to a gene: 8. CDR3 size: 13 residues. CDR3 region: CASTRGAFSPLHF. The CDR3 DNA is TGTGCCAGCACCAGGGGGGCCTTTTCACCCCTCCACTTT. The entire variable domain, with the rest obtained from reference TRBV19 and TRBJ1-6, is as follows: DGGITQSPKYLFRKEGQNVTLSCEQNLNHDAMYWYRQDPGQGLRLIYYSQIVNDFQKGDIAEGYSVSREKKESFPLTVTSAQKNPTAFYLCASTRGAFSPLHFGNGTRLTVT.

The chain combines TRBV5-1 with TRBJ2-7; D remains unclear. Germline V gives CDR1 SGHRS, CDR2 YFSETQ. The CDR3 has 11 residues. V dropped 0 bases and J dropped 6 bases, with 4 bases sitting between them. The CDR3 region has the DNA TGCGCCAGCAGCTTGGAGGGCGAGCAGTACTTC. Protein product: CASSLEGEQYF.

This clone was counted a few times. This chain uses TRBV21-1 with TRBJ1-2; TRBD1 is the table's D call, not checked against the DNA. TRBV21-1 is a pseudogene segment. The CDR3 runs 15 residues. This chain's CDR3 is CASSPVLHRTCGYTF. In nucleotides, the CDR3 is TGTGCCAGCAGCCCTGTATTGCACAGGACATGTGGCTACACCTTC.

In the case of this clone: Possible read error: a much larger clone is one base away. Other DNA variants within this sample encode the same CDR3. This chain joins TRBV7-9 and TRBJ1-2; D is ambiguous. The length of the CDR3 is 15 residues. The germline V gene has CDR1 SEHNR and CDR2 FQNEAQ (reference sequence). Trimming took 2 bases from V and 4 from J, leaving 14 bases between them. CDR3 region: CASSLLLRVVYGYTF. DNA of the CDR3: TGTGCCAGCAGCTTACTTCTAAGGGTAGTCTATGGCTACACCTTC. Full variable domain (outside the CDR3, taken from reference TRBV7-9 and TRBJ1-2): DTGVSQNPRHKITKRGQNVTFRCDPISEHNRLYWYRQTLGQGPEFLTYFQNEAQLEKSRLLSDRFSAERPKGSFSTLEIQRTEQGDSAMYLCASSLLLRVVYGYTFGSGTRLTVV.

This sequence joins TRBV23-1 and TRBJ1-5, with TRBD1 matching 8 bases. TRBV23-1 is designated an ORF whose function remains uncertain. The J segment lost 8 bases and the V segment lost 8 bases, leaving 14 bases of the junction unmatched. The CDR3 spans 15 residues. The CDR3 DNA reads as TGCGCCAGCCAGGACTCCAGGGGGCTTAAGGAGCCCCAGCATTTT. It is translated as CASQDSRGLKEPQHF.

V and J are TRBV9 and TRBJ1-5; D remains ambiguous. Trimming cost V 4 bases and J 1 base, with 12 bases left between them. Per germline, CDR1 SGDLS and CDR2 YYNGEE. This CDR3 spans 15 amino acids. CDR3 protein: CASSLGVFSNQPQHF. CDR3 sequence (DNA): TGTGCCAGCAGCTTAGGAGTTTTCAGCAATCAGCCCCAGCATTTT.

The chain uses TRBV5-4 and TRBJ2-7; 8 nucleotides line up with TRBD1. Germline values: CDR1 SGHNT, CDR2 YYREEE (reference sequence). CDR3 length: 17 amino acids. Trimming cost V 4 bases and J 1 base; bases outside gene matches: 13. The CDR3 sequence is CASSPRTGSRGSYEQYF. As DNA, the CDR3 is TGTGCCAGCAGCCCCCGGACAGGGTCACGGGGGTCCTACGAGCAGTACTTC.

The V and J genes are TRBV6-5 and TRBJ2-1, with a possible D match to TRBD2 (5 bases). Germline V CDR1 and CDR2: MNHEY, SVGAGI. CDR3 length equals 13 residues. V lost 1 base and J 6 bases, leaving 7 bases between the germline ends. The DNA for the CDR3 is TGTGCCAGCAGTTACTTTCGGGGCAATGAGCAGTTCTTC. Protein: CASSYFRGNEQFF.

This clone was seen only a few times. This chain links TRBV7-8 with TRBJ2-7; 8 bases map to TRBD1. Germline-derived CDR1 and CDR2 are SGHVS and FQNEAQ. Trimming removed 5 bases from V and 2 bases from J; junction bases left unmatched: 8. The CDR3 spans 15 residues. The CDR3 nucleotides read TGTGCCAGCAGCAACACCGGGACAGGAGCCTACGAGCAGTACTTC. Translated, it gives CASSNTGTGAYEQYF.

This clone has a single count. The chain is built from TRBV9 and TRBJ2-1; no firm D call. V lost 3 bases and J 8 bases, leaving 9 bases between the germline ends. CDR3 length: 12 amino acids. Germline V gives CDR1 SGDLS, CDR2 YYNGEE. Here the CDR3 DNA reads TGTGCCAGCAGCGCAGGTCTGTATGAGCAGTTCTTC. It yields the protein CASSAGLYEQFF.

The sample holds one count of this clone. V is TRBV27 and J is TRBJ2-6, with TRBD1 matching over 8 bases. The CDR3 runs 20 residues. J was trimmed by 0 bases and V by 5 bases; bases with no gene match: 15. CDR1 and CDR2 (germline): MNHEY, SMNVEV (reference sequence). CDR3 sequence (DNA): TGTGCCAGCAGTCCAACTCCAGGGCAGGGGGCGAACTCTGGGGCCAACGTCCTGACTTTC. Translating gives CASSPTPGQGANSGANVLTF.

This chain joins TRBV28 and TRBJ1-2; maybe TRBD1 (6 bases). V was shortened by 3 bases and J by 0 bases, with 8 bases between the two germline ends. This CDR3 has 14 residues. CDR1 is MDHEN and CDR2 is SYDVKM in the germline V gene. The CDR3 DNA reads as TGTGCCAGCAGTTTTGCAGGGGCTAACTATGGCTACACCTTC. Translation gives CASSFAGANYGYTF.

This chain connects TRBV11-2 to TRBJ2-7, with TRBD1 matching 10 bases. CDR1 and CDR2 from the germline V gene are SGHAT and FQNNGV. The V segment lost 4 bases and the J segment 6 bases; nucleotides outside the gene matches: 9. The CDR3 runs 15 residues. The CDR3 protein is CASSYRDRGPSEQYF. CDR3 bases: TGTGCCAGCAGCTACCGGGACAGGGGACCCTCCGAGCAGTACTTC.

The chain uses TRBV9 and TRBJ2-3; 16 bases map to TRBD2. The CDR3 loop spans 18 amino acids. Germline CDR1 is SGDLS and CDR2 is YYNGEE. V lost 3 bases, J lost 3 bases, and 7 bases stayed unmatched. The CDR3 nucleotides read TGTGCCAGCAGCGACGGGACTAGCGGGGGGGCGGAAACAGATACGCAGTATTTT. Amino acid sequence: CASSDGTSGGAETDTQYF.

On this clone: At one boundary the junction diverges from the germline segment, which might be a read error. The rearrangement links TRBV27 to TRBJ1-4, with D possibly TRBD1 on 6 matching bases. This CDR3 spans 8 amino acids. Germline CDR1 reads MNHEY; CDR2 reads SMNVEV (reference sequence). The CDR3 sequence: CASIQGAF. DNA of the CDR3: TGTGCCAGCATACAGGGCGCTTTT. Based on the CDR3 plus reference TRBV27 and TRBJ1-4, the full variable domain is EAQVTQNPRYLITVTGKKLTVTCSQNMNHEYMSWYRQDPGLGLRQIYYSMNVEVTDKGDVPEGYKVSRKEKRNFPLILESPSPNQTSLYFCASIQGAFGSGTQLSVL.

The chain recombines TRBV6-5 with TRBJ1-5; tentatively, D is TRBD1 (5 bases). There are 13 residues in the CDR3. Deletions cut 7 bases from V and 2 bases from J, with 9 bases between. The germline V gene has CDR1 MNHEY and CDR2 SVGAGI. The DNA for the CDR3 is TGTGCCAGCACCCAGGGAGGCAATCAGCCCCAGCATTTT. Protein: CASTQGGNQPQHF.

This clone was observed a handful of times. In the same sample, other DNA sequences code for this CDR3. The rearrangement uses TRBV5-1 and TRBJ2-7, with D perhaps given as TRBD1 or TRBD2 (5 bases each). This CDR3 contains 14 residues. Deletions cut 4 bases from V and 2 bases from J, with 13 bases between. Germline-derived CDR1 and CDR2 are SGHRS and YFSETQ. The CDR3 sequence is CASSAGTSAYEQYF. CDR3 DNA: TGCGCCAGCAGCGCTGGGACCTCCGCCTACGAGCAGTACTTC. The full variable domain, rest sourced from reference TRBV5-1 and TRBJ2-7, is KAGVTQTPRYLIKTRGQQVTLSCSPISGHRSVSWYQQTPGQGLQFLFEYFSETQRNKGNFPGRFSGRQFSNSRSEMNVSTLELGDSALYLCASSAGTSAYEQYFGPGTRLTVT.

The rearrangement joins TRBV28 to TRBJ2-7; 10 nucleotides match TRBD2. CDR1 and CDR2 (germline): MDHEN, SYDVKM. This CDR3 region has 16 residues. The V and J ends lost 0 bases and 2 bases, in that order; junction bases with no gene match: 4. The CDR3 region is CASSLWSSGGTYEQYF. The CDR3 region has the DNA TGTGCCAGCAGTTTATGGTCTAGCGGGGGAACCTACGAGCAGTACTTC.